This T cell receptor (beta chain) is drawn from a study of T cells in Graves' hyperthyroidism and ophthalmopathy. Study details: The authors collected peripheral blood at initial diagnosis, before any treatment.

Amplification targeted TCR beta CDR3 regions from RNA transcripts. An initial round of RT-PCR targeting the TCR CDR3 relied on the HTBI primer set. One entry per CDR3 protein, called by TCRdb with MiXCR from the multiplex PCR reads. Among 350,000 to 400,000 distinct CDR3 sequences listed, around 14% were seen once. Patients aged 18 to 65 had newly diagnosed hyperthyroidism lasting under 2 months. Researchers barred patients who had uncontrolled infection, other autoimmune disease, pregnancy or lactation. Overall study results and limits: Ophthalmopathy and stable hyperthyroidism were told apart by a 13 V-J model.

This clonotype was recorded many times. What it recognizes is unknown. Sequences were obtained from blood. The source is a woman aged 55-70 years with Graves' hyperthyroidism.

The CDR3, as DNA: TGTGCCAGCAGTGATAGCTTCTCTGGGGCCAACGTCCTGACTTTC. It specifies CASSDSFSGANVLTF. The chain has TRBV2 and TRBJ2-6, with D hard to call. Germline V gene data show CDR1 as SNHLY and CDR2 as FYNNEI. The CDR3 covers 15 residues. Trimming removed 3 bases at V and 0 bases at J, with 6 bases between.